The 20 T cell receptor beta chains in this list originate from one sample, sequenced in a study of blood T cells in healthy people across ages. Then a second PCR, running about 7 to 11 cycles, was carried out with a sample-barcoded 5' primer and a J-beta primer mix. TCRdb analysed the 5' RACE reads with MiXCR anew, one entry per CDR3 protein. The sample lists roughly 1,500,000 distinct CDR3 sequences, roughly 45% occurring once. Sequencing was done on a sample of blood. These receptors came from a woman between 18 and 29 years old in good health.

At least ten counts were recorded for this clonotype. The J gene is TRBJ1-2, the V gene TRBV7-2, with TRBD1 as a possible D gene (6 bases). Trimming took off 5 bases at V and 3 bases at J, with 7 bases between the two ends. Germline V lookup: CDR1 SGHTA, CDR2 FQGNSA. CDR3 length equals 12 residues. This CDR3 reads CASSPGDYGYTF. DNA of the CDR3: TGTGCCAGCAGCCCAGGGGACTATGGCTACACCTTC. The whole variable domain, remainder taken from reference TRBV7-2 and TRBJ1-2, is GAGVSQSPSNKVTEKGKDVELRCDPISGHTALYWYRQSLGQGLEFLIYFQGNSAPDKSGLPSDRFSAERTGGSVSTLTIQRTQQEDSAVYLCASSPGDYGYTFGSGTRLTVV.

This clonotype came up a few times. The chain links TRBV11-1 to TRBJ2-3; TRBD2 agrees at 8 bases. Germline V gene lookup returns CDR1 SGHAT and CDR2 FQDESV (reference sequence). The CDR3 loop spans 15 amino acids. With V trimmed by 5 bases and J by 5 bases, 9 bases remained unmatched. CDR3 residues: CASSRQPAGGDTQYF. Written as DNA, the CDR3 is TGTGCCAGCAGCCGACAGCCTGCGGGGGGAGATACGCAGTATTTT. The full variable domain, completed using reference TRBV11-1 and TRBJ2-3, is EAEVAQSPRYKITEKSQAVAFWCDPISGHATLYWYRQILGQGPELLVQFQDESVVDDSQLPKDRFSAERLKGVDSTLKIQPAELGDSAMYLCASSRQPAGGDTQYFGPGTRLTVL.

About this clonotype: The junction shows a germline mismatch at one end, possibly a read error. The chain uses TRBV12-5 and TRBJ2-6; D is ambiguous. Germline-derived CDR1 and CDR2 are LGHNT and FRNRAP. This CDR3 region has 18 residues. The CDR3 DNA follows: TGTGCTAGTGGTTTGTCACACAAAATTCCCTCTGGGGTCAACGTCCTGACTTTC. Its protein product is CASGLSHKIPSGVNVLTF.

The chain employs TRBV7-6 and TRBJ2-1, with D tentatively TRBD2 (6 bases). The length of the CDR3 is 13 residues. V shed 8 bases and J shed 5 bases, with 13 bases lying between them. From germline, CDR1 is SGHVS and CDR2 FNYEAQ. CDR3 sequence (DNA): TGTGCCAGCCTTGGGTGGGGGGACAATGAGCAGTTCTTC. It yields the protein CASLGWGDNEQFF. Complete variable domain (other parts from reference TRBV7-6 and TRBJ2-1): GAGVSQSPRYKVTKRGQDVALRCDPISGHVSLYWYRQALGQGPEFLTYFNYEAQQDKSGLPNDRFSAERPEGSISTLTIQRTEQRDSAMYRCASLGWGDNEQFFGPGTRLTVL.

The chain links TRBV10-3 to TRBJ2-1, with D maybe TRBD2 (6 bases). V was shortened by 11 bases and J by 1 base, with 15 bases between the two germline ends. The CDR3 extends over 14 amino acids. Germline V gene lookup returns CDR1 ENHRY and CDR2 SYGVKD. CDR3 loop: CAVRGKGSYNEQFF. CDR3 nucleotides: TGTGCCGTCCGCGGGAAAGGGTCCTACAATGAGCAGTTCTTC.

This clonotype was counted between two and nine times. CDR3 bases: TGCAGTGCTAGAGGACCGAGCTATGGCTACACCTTC. Protein sequence: CSARGPSYGYTF. The rearrangement links TRBV20-1 to TRBJ1-2; D is ambiguous. Looked up from germline, CDR1 is DFQATT and CDR2 is SNEGSKA (reference sequence). CDR3 length: 12 residues. V was shortened by 1 base and J by 4 bases, with 7 bases between the two germline ends.

This clonotype showed up just a few times. The V gene is TRBV7-9, the J gene TRBJ1-2; unclear D gene. Germline CDR1 and CDR2: SEHNR and FQNEAQ (reference sequence). This CDR3 contains 16 residues. V shed 4 bases and J shed 7 bases, with 22 bases lying between them. CDR3: CASSSVTDLSDGGYTF. CDR3 sequence (DNA): TGTGCCAGCAGCTCAGTAACCGATCTTTCGGACGGTGGCTACACCTTC.

A few counts support this clonotype. The chain uses TRBV29-1 and TRBJ1-2, with D unresolved. Between the trimmed V and J ends, which lost 7 bases and 6 bases, there was a span of 18 bases. Germline V gives CDR1 SQVTM, CDR2 ANQGSEA. There are 13 residues in the CDR3. CDR3 sequence (DNA): TGCAGCGCCCTAGACACCCAAAGGGATGGCTACACCTTC. Translation gives CSALDTQRDGYTF.

Turning to this clonotype: A much larger clone differs from this one at a single base, so this may be a read error. The rearrangement uses TRBV29-1 and TRBJ2-5; TRBD2 matches 8 bases. The V gene end was trimmed by 4 bases and the J gene end by 11 bases; junction bases not matched to a gene: 12. CDR3 length: 13 residues. From germline, CDR1 is SQVTM and CDR2 ANQGSEA. This CDR3 is CSVVRGGLNEQYF. The CDR3 region has the DNA TGCAGCGTTGTTCGGGGGGGCCTGAATGAGCAGTACTTC.

The rearrangement joins TRBV2 to TRBJ2-1; D is uncertain. Germline V gene sequence: CDR1 SNHLY, CDR2 FYNNEI. Trimming stripped 5 bases from V and 7 bases from J, with 6 bases between. This CDR3 is 11 amino acids long. The CDR3 is CASSIVNEQFF. The CDR3 bases are TGTGCCAGCAGTATTGTTAATGAGCAGTTCTTC.

This chain connects TRBV2 to TRBJ2-2; D is ambiguous. This CDR3 spans 15 amino acids. The V gene's germline CDR1 is SNHLY and CDR2 FYNNEI. Deletions cut 4 bases from V and 4 bases from J, with 13 bases between. The CDR3 nucleotides read TGTGCCAGCAGTGTTACAGCATATGGCACCGGGGAGCTGTTTTTT. It encodes CASSVTAYGTGELFF.

The rearrangement uses TRBV20-1 and TRBJ2-1; TRBD2 aligns across 11 bases. Germline V gives CDR1 DFQATT, CDR2 SNEGSKA (reference sequence). V lost 2 bases, J lost 0 bases, and 3 bases stayed unmatched. The CDR3 is made up of 16 amino acids. CDR3 sequence reads: CSARTSGSRSYNEQFF. For the CDR3, the DNA is TGCAGTGCTAGAACTAGCGGGAGCCGCTCCTACAATGAGCAGTTCTTC.

The sample holds many counts of this clonotype. The rearrangement joins TRBV7-9 to TRBJ2-1; weak D call: TRBD2 (5 bases). Deletions cut 5 bases from V and 4 bases from J, with 18 bases between. The CDR3 runs to 16 residues. Germline V gene sequence: CDR1 SEHNR, CDR2 FQNEAQ (reference sequence). In DNA form, the CDR3 reads TGTGCCAGCAGCCAAAGTGGGTCGGGGTATTACAATGAGCAGTTCTTC. As protein: CASSQSGSGYYNEQFF.

This clonotype occurred a few times. The chain employs TRBV9 and TRBJ2-3; D unresolved. CDR3 size: 18 residues. V gave up 0 bases and J gave up 2 bases, with 19 bases separating them. CDR1 is SGDLS and CDR2 is YYNGEE in the germline V gene. For the CDR3, the DNA is TGTGCCAGCAGCGTAGATGTCGGATCCACCTCCTCCACAGATACGCAGTATTTT. Translation: CASSVDVGSTSSTDTQYF. The complete variable domain, with remaining parts taken from reference TRBV9 and TRBJ2-3, reads DSGVTQTPKHLITATGQRVTLRCSPRSGDLSVYWYQQSLDQGLQFLIQYYNGEERAKGNILERFSAQQFPDLHSELNLSSLELGDSALYFCASSVDVGSTSSTDTQYFGPGTRLTVL.

This clonotype was found a few times. The gene calls are TRBV2 and TRBJ2-7; 7 bases are shared with TRBD2. Germline V CDR1 and CDR2: SNHLY, FYNNEI. The junction had 5 bases not matched to a gene; V was cut back by 6 bases and J by 0 bases. The CDR3 spans 14 residues. The CDR3 spells CASRASSGSYEQYF. The CDR3 bases are TGTGCCAGCAGGGCCTCTAGCGGCTCCTACGAGCAGTACTTC.

The chain carries TRBV7-2 and TRBJ1-6; 8 positions agree with TRBD1. The CDR3 extends over 16 amino acids. Trimming removed 6 bases from V and 6 bases from J; junction bases left unmatched: 10. Germline V lookup: CDR1 SGHTA, CDR2 FQGNSA. The CDR3 here is CASSTLPGQGNSPLHF. For the CDR3, the DNA is TGTGCCAGCAGTACCCTTCCTGGACAGGGTAATTCACCCCTCCACTTT.

V gene TRBV10-3 combines with J gene TRBJ2-3; TRBD2 agrees at 12 bases. CDR1 and CDR2 (germline): ENHRY, SYGVKD. V lost 8 bases, J lost 1 base, and 7 bases stayed unmatched. The length of the CDR3 is 16 residues. CDR3 in DNA: TGTGCCATCTCGACTAGCGGGAGTCTGCGCACAGATACGCAGTATTTT. Protein product: CAISTSGSLRTDTQYF.

This chain connects TRBV29-1 to TRBJ1-2; TRBD1 aligns across 8 bases. Germline CDR1 SQVTM, CDR2 ANQGSEA. The V gene end was trimmed by 4 bases and the J gene end by 2 bases; junction bases not matched to a gene: 9. The CDR3 runs 15 residues. The CDR3 DNA is TGCAGCGTTGGGGTGGGACAGGTTGTAAACTATGGCTACACCTTC. This translates into CSVGVGQVVNYGYTF.

This clonotype has more than one count but fewer than ten. The chain joins TRBV12-3 or TRBV12-4 to TRBJ1-4; TRBD1 matches 7 bases. This CDR3 comprises 16 residues. The V and J ends lost 5 bases and 2 bases, in that order; junction bases with no gene match: 8. The CDR3 spells CASSPQGQSTNEKLFF. For the CDR3, the DNA is TGTGCCAGCAGTCCCCAGGGACAGTCTACTAATGAAAAACTGTTTTTT.

The chain employs TRBV4-1 and TRBJ2-3; D ambiguous. CDR1 is MGHRA, CDR2 YSYEKL, per germline. V was pared by 2 bases and J by 5 bases, with 5 bases between. This CDR3 has 12 residues. The CDR3 sequence is CASSQKGDTQYF. CDR3 coding DNA: TGCGCCAGCAGCCAAAAGGGAGATACGCAGTATTTT.